A selection of T cell receptor beta chains follows, all from one sample in a study of control samples from healthy donors and cancer patients. TCRdb keeps only in-frame clones here, not all; method: immunoSEQ multiplex PCR. Here the sample spans some 140,000 clones, just under 95% being singletons. Input material: blood. Every receptor here comes from a middle-aged man in good health. Both conserved end residues are part of each CDR3. Fields, in order: D gene, V gene, J gene, clone size, CDR3 DNA, CDR3 protein. A D gene is named only where the DNA matches it firmly. Only part of the rows carry a size: once, few, many, or a class if the clone is expanded.

D: .
V: TRBV27
J: TRBJ1-3
size: .
DNA: TGTGCCAGCAGACGAGGGGGTGCGGGAAACACCATATATTTT
CDR3: CASRRGGAGNTIYF

D: TRBD2
V: TRBV10-3
J: TRBJ2-1
size: .
DNA: TGTGCCATCAGTGTCGGGGGGGCCTTCAACAATGAGCAGTTCTTC
CDR3: CAISVGGAFNNEQFF

D: .
V: TRBV6-5
J: TRBJ1-1
size: .
DNA: TGTGCCAGCATCTGGACTGAAGCTTTCTTT
CDR3: CASIWTEAFF

D: .
V: TRBV2
J: TRBJ1-1
size: .
DNA: TGTGCCAGCATAACGGAGTGGAACACTGAAGCTTTCTTT
CDR3: CASITEWNTEAFF

D: TRBD2
V: TRBV5-4
J: TRBJ2-3
size: .
DNA: TGTGCCAGCAGCACCGGACTAGCGGGGGGGGCTAGCACAGATACGCAGTATTTT
CDR3: CASSTGLAGGASTDTQYF

D: .
V: TRBV6-1
J: TRBJ1-6
size: .
DNA: TGTGCCAGCAGTGAAGCGCGAGGGCTCTCACCCCTCCACTTT
CDR3: CASSEARGLSPLHF

D: TRBD1
V: TRBV19
J: TRBJ1-6
size: .
DNA: TGTGCCAGTAGTTCGGGACAGTATAATTCACCCCTCCACTTT
CDR3: CASSSGQYNSPLHF

D: TRBD2
V: TRBV24-1
J: TRBJ2-3
size: .
DNA: TGTGCCACCAGTGTAGCAGCGGGGGGGAGCACAGATACGCAGTATTTT
CDR3: CATSVAAGGSTDTQYF

D: .
V: TRBV6-5
J: TRBJ1-1
size: once
DNA: TGTGCCAGCTCTGGGGGCAAAAACACTGAAGCTTTCTTT
CDR3: CASSGGKNTEAFF

D: TRBD1
V: TRBV19
J: TRBJ1-3
size: .
DNA: TGTGCCAGTAGGATCGGGACAGCCTCTGGAAACACCATATATTTT
CDR3: CASRIGTASGNTIYF

D: .
V: TRBV7-2
J: TRBJ1-5
size: .
DNA: TGTGCCAGCAGCTCCGACAGAGGACGAAATCAGCCCCAGCATTTT
CDR3: CASSSDRGRNQPQHF

D: .
V: TRBV3-1/TRBV3-2
J: TRBJ2-7
size: once
DNA: TGTGCCAGCAGCCTCAAGTGGGGTGGCGAGCAGTACTTC
CDR3: CASSLKWGGEQYF

D: .
V: TRBV27
J: TRBJ1-2
size: .
DNA: TGTGCCAGCAGTTTTAGGTCGGGGTATGGCTACACCTTC
CDR3: CASSFRSGYGYTF

D: .
V: TRBV28
J: TRBJ1-1
size: .
DNA: TGTGCCAGCAGTTTTTCTGCAGTGGACACTGAAGCTTTCTTT
CDR3: CASSFSAVDTEAFF

D: .
V: TRBV25-1
J: TRBJ1-5
size: .
DNA: TGTGCCAGCAGTGGGGAAGGGATTCAGCCCCAGCATTTT
CDR3: CASSGEGIQPQHF

D: .
V: TRBV11-2
J: TRBJ1-5
size: .
DNA: TGTGCCAGCAGCCTGACGGACAGCCAGCCCCAGCATTTT
CDR3: CASSLTDSQPQHF